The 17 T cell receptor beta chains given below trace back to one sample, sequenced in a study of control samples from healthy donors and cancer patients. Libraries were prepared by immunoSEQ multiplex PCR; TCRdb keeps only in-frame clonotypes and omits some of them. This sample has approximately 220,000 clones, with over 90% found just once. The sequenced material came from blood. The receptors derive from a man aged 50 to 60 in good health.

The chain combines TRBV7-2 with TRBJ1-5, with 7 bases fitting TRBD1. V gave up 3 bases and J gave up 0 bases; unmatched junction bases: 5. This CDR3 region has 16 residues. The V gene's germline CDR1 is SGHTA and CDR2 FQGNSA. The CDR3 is CASSFFGTDSNQPQHF. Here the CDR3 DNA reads TGTGCCAGCAGCTTCTTTGGGACAGATAGCAATCAGCCCCAGCATTTT. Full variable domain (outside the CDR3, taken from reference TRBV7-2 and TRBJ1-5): GAGVSQSPSNKVTEKGKDVELRCDPISGHTALYWYRQSLGQGLEFLIYFQGNSAPDKSGLPSDRFSAERTGGSVSTLTIQRTQQEDSAVYLCASSFFGTDSNQPQHFGDGTRLSIL.

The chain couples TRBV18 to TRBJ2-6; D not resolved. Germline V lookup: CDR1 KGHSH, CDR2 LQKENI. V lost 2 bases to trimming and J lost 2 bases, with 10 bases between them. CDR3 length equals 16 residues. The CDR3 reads CASSPLSSTGANVLTF. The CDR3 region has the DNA TGTGCCAGCTCACCATTATCTAGTACTGGGGCCAACGTCCTGACTTTC.

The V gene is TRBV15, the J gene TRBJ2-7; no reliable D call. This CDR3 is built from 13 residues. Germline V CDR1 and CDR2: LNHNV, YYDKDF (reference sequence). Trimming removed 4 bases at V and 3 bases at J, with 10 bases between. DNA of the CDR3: TGTGCCACCAGCACCCCCTCGCTCTACGAGCAGTACGTC. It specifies CATSTPSLYEQYV.

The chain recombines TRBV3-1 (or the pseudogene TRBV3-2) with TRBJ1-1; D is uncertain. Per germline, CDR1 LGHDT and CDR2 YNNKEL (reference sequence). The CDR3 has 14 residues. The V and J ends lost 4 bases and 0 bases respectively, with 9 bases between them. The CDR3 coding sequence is TGTGCCAGCAGCCCGCCCGGAATGAACACTGAAGCTTTCTTT. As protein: CASSPPGMNTEAFF.

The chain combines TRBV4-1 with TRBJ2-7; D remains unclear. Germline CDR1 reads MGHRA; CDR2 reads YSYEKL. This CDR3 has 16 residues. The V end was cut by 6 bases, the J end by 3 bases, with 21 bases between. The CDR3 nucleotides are TGCGCCAGCAGACCCGGACCCCGATACAACCTCTACGAGCAGTACTTC. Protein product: CASRPGPRYNLYEQYF.

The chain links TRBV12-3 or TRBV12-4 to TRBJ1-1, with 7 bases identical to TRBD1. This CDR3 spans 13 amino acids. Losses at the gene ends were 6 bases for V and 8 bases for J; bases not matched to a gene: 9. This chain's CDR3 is CASSSGTALEAFF. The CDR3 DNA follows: TGTGCCAGCAGCTCCGGGACAGCCCTAGAAGCTTTCTTT.

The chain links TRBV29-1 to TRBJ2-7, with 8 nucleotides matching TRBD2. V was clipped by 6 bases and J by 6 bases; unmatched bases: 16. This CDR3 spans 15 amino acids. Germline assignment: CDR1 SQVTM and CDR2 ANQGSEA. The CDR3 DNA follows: TGCAGCGTCCCCGGGAGGGGGGGCGTGAATCGCGAGCAGTACTTC. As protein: CSVPGRGGVNREQYF.

CDR3 in DNA: TGTGCCAGCAGTTACAACGAAGTTGGCTACGAGCAGTACGTC. Translated, it gives CASSYNEVGYEQYV. This rearrangement joins TRBV6-5 to TRBJ2-7; the D is unclear. V lost 2 bases to trimming and J lost 3 bases, with 11 bases between them. Per germline, CDR1 MNHEY and CDR2 SVGAGI. This CDR3 is 14 amino acids long.

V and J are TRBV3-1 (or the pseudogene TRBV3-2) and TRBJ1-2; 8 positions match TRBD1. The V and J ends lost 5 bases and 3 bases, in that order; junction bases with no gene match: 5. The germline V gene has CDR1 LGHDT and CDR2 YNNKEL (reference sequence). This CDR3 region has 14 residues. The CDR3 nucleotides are TGTGCCAGCAGCACTCAGGGACAGGACTATGGCTACACCTTC. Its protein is CASSTQGQDYGYTF.

The CDR3 bases are TGTGCCAGCTCACTAGAGACAGGGGCTCAGCCCCAGCATTTT. It translates to CASSLETGAQPQHF. V gene TRBV18 combines with J gene TRBJ1-5; 8 nucleotides align to TRBD1. V dropped 4 bases and J dropped 6; count of bases not matched to a gene: 5. The CDR3 loop spans 14 amino acids. Germline-derived CDR1 and CDR2 are KGHSH and LQKENI. The whole variable domain, filled in from reference TRBV18 and TRBJ1-5, reads NAGVMQNPRHLVRRRGQEARLRCSPMKGHSHVYWYRQLPEEGLKFMVYLQKENIIDESGMPKERFSAEFPKEGPSILRIQQVVRGDSAAYFCASSLETGAQPQHFGDGTRLSIL.

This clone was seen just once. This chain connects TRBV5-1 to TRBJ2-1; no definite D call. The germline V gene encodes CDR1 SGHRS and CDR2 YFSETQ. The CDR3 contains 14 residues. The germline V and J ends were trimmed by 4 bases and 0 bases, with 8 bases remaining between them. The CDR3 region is CASSLAASYNEQFF. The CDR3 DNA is TGCGCCAGCAGCCTCGCCGCCTCCTACAATGAGCAGTTCTTC. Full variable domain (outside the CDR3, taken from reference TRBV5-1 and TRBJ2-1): KAGVTQTPRYLIKTRGQQVTLSCSPISGHRSVSWYQQTPGQGLQFLFEYFSETQRNKGNFPGRFSGRQFSNSRSEMNVSTLELGDSALYLCASSLAASYNEQFFGPGTRLTVL.

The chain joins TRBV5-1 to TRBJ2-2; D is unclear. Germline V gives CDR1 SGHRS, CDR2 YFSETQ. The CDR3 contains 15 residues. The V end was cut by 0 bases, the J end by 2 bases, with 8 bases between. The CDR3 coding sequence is TGCGCCAGCAGCTTGGGGGGAACCAACACCGGGGAGCTGTTTTTT. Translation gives CASSLGGTNTGELFF. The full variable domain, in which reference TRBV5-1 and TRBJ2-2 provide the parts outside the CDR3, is KAGVTQTPRYLIKTRGQQVTLSCSPISGHRSVSWYQQTPGQGLQFLFEYFSETQRNKGNFPGRFSGRQFSNSRSEMNVSTLELGDSALYLCASSLGGTNTGELFFGEGSRLTVL.

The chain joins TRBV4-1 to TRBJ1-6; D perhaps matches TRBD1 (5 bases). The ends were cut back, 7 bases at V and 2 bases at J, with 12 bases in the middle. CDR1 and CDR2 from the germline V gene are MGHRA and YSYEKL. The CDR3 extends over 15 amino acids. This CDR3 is CASTERGAYNSPLHF. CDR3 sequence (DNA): TGCGCCAGCACTGAAAGGGGTGCCTATAATTCACCCCTCCACTTT.

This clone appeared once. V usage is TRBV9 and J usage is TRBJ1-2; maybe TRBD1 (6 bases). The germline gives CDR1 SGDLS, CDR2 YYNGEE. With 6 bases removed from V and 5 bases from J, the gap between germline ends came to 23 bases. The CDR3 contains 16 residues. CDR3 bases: TGTGCCAGCACCCTATCCGGACAGTATCACGGTTATGGCTACACCTTC. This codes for CASTLSGQYHGYGYTF.

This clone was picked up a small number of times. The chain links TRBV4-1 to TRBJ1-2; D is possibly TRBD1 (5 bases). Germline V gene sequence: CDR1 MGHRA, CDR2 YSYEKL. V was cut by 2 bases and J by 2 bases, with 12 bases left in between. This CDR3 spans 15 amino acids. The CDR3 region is CASSQRAGGNYGYTF. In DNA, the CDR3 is TGCGCCAGCAGCCAAAGGGCCGGGGGGAACTATGGCTACACCTTC.

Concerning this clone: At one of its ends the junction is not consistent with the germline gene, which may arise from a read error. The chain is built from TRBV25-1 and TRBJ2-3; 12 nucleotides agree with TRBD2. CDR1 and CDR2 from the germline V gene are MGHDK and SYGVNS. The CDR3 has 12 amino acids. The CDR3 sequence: CASSGGTSGLTF. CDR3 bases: TGTGCCAGCAGTGGCGGGACTAGCGGGCTTACTTTT.

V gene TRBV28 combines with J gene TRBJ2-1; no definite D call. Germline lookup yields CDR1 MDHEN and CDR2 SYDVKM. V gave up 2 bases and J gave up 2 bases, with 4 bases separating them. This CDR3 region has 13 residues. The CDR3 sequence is CASSLRPYNEQFF. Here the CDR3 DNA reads TGTGCCAGCAGTTTAAGGCCCTACAATGAGCAGTTCTTC.